The rows below give T cell receptor beta chains drawn from one sample of a study of cytomegalovirus exposure and HLA in healthy donors. Measured with immunoSEQ multiplex PCR; TCRdb has only the in-frame clones, and not every one. The profile shows under 200,000 clones, around three quarters of them singletons. What was sequenced was PBMCs. All receptors come from a woman in her forties or fifties in good health and CMV-seropositive. The CDR3 runs from the conserved cysteine through the conserved F or W. A D gene is named only where the DNA matches it firmly.

d_call j_call v_call cdr3_aa
- TRBJ2-3 TRBV28 CASFTEGGGSGPDTQYF
- TRBJ2-5 TRBV7-7 CASSPGETQYF
TRBD1 TRBJ1-1 TRBV11-1 CASSSQRTGSTEAFF
TRBD1 TRBJ1-5 TRBV4-2 CASSQASGQGVQPQHF
TRBD2 TRBJ2-5 TRBV19 CASSDARTSGSKTQYF
- TRBJ2-5 TRBV18 CASSLYTGQETQYF
TRBD1 TRBJ1-1 TRBV29-1 CSVRGTGGLNTEAFF
- TRBJ1-2 TRBV28 CASSFQGGQLYGYTF
TRBD2 TRBJ2-3 TRBV10-3 CAISEFASGGEADTQYF
TRBD1 TRBJ1-3 TRBV18 CASSHNPGQGLLSGNTIYF
TRBD1 TRBJ1-2 TRBV5-1 CASRQGDGYTF
TRBD1 TRBJ1-5 TRBV4-2 CASSQEEGGPQPQHF
TRBD2 TRBJ2-3 TRBV4-2 CASSTSGGGTDTQYF
- TRBJ2-1 TRBV28 CASSRPGLRDNEQFF
TRBD1 TRBJ1-1 TRBV5-1 CASSLTTGATEAFF
TRBD1 TRBJ2-7 TRBV7-9 CSSSPLQGQGWNEQYF
- TRBJ1-2 TRBV7-2 CASSLGPNYGYTF
- TRBJ2-7 TRBV5-6 CASSSQVYQQYF
TRBD2 TRBJ2-3 TRBV5-4 CASRNTSGRGPDTQYF
- - TRBV6-5 CASRRDRSSYEQYF
TRBD1 - TRBV25-1 CASSASPGQGGYEQYF
- TRBJ1-2 TRBV19 CASSISQLYGYTF
- - TRBV11-2 CASSQGFYEQYF
TRBD2 TRBJ2-3 TRBV27 CASSLPGLPQAYF
- TRBJ2-3 TRBV2 CASSERARTDTQYF
- TRBJ2-7 TRBV6-1 CASSDPFLTKSYEQYF
- TRBJ1-4 TRBV9 CASSVGVRDGEKLFF
TRBD1 TRBJ1-6 TRBV28 CASSYWGQGYSYNSPLHF
TRBD1 TRBJ2-7 TRBV27 CASSLSTGALGSYEQYF
- TRBJ2-7 TRBV19 CASSTRRSSYEQYF
TRBD1 TRBJ1-2 TRBV30 CAWSSTGNYGYTF
TRBD1 TRBJ2-7 TRBV9 CASTPGQGAYEQYF
- TRBJ1-3 TRBV4-3 CASSQDPLTDDSGNTIYF
TRBD1 TRBJ2-7 TRBV6-5 CASSYLTGGGEQYF
TRBD2 TRBJ2-3 TRBV5-1 CASSKQGAGGGTDTQYF
- TRBJ1-2 TRBV7-9 CSSRKQGVVVHGYTF
TRBD2 TRBJ2-3 TRBV30 CAWRTSGSTDTQYF
- TRBJ2-2 TRBV19 CASSTGLARYTGELFF
- TRBJ2-2 TRBV13 CASRGRGRGTGELFF
TRBD2 TRBJ2-3 TRBV7-2 CASSLGAGGPRTDTQYF
- TRBJ1-5 TRBV5-8 CASSYDRSNQPQHF
- TRBJ2-1 TRBV20-1 CSARLVASFF
TRBD1 TRBJ1-5 TRBV6-5 CASRGQGNQPQHF
TRBD1 TRBJ1-2 TRBV27 CASSFIGQGAGYGYTF
- TRBJ1-6 TRBV27 CASSPEYNSPLHF
TRBD2 TRBJ2-2 TRBV7-9 CASASGTSGSGGELFF
- TRBJ2-7 TRBV28 CASSLSGGLVGAGEQYF
- TRBJ1-4 TRBV6-1 CASSPRTKREKLFF
- TRBJ1-1 TRBV10-3 CAISGTGITEAFF
- TRBJ2-5 TRBV27 CASSLRAAAWGGVEQETQYF
- TRBJ1-4 TRBV28 CASSSPRGATREKLFF
- TRBJ1-4 TRBV4-3 CASSQDRVGTNEKLFF